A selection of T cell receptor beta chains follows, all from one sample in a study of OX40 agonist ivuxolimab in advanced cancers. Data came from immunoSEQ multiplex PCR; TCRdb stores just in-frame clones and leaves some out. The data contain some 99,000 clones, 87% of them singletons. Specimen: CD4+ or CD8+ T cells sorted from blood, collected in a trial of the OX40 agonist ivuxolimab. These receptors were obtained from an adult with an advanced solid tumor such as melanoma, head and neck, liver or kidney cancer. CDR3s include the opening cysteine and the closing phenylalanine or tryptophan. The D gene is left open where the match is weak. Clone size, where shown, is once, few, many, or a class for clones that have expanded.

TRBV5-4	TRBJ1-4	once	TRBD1	CASSTRTGTNEKLFF	TGTGCCAGCAGCACCCGGACAGGAACTAATGAAAAACTGTTTTTT
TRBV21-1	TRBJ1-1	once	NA	CASSHHDQGRRTEAFF	TGTGCCAGCAGCCATCACGACCAGGGTAGGAGGACTGAAGCTTTCTTT
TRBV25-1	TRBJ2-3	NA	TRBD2	CASWSGGTDTQYF	TGTGCCAGCTGGAGCGGGGGCACAGATACGCAGTATTTT
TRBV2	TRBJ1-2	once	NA	CASSGGFDYGYTF	TGTGCCAGCAGCGGAGGGTTCGACTATGGCTACACCTTC
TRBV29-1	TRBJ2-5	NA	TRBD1	CSVAPGQGNQETQYF	TGCAGCGTTGCGCCGGGACAGGGAAACCAAGAGACCCAGTACTTC
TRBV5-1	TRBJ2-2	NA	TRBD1	CASSGSTGTGGNGELFF	TGCGCCAGCAGTGGATCTACCGGGACAGGGGGCAACGGGGAGCTGTTTTTT
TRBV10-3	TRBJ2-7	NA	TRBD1	CAIRGAQGARGEQYF	TGTGCCATCAGGGGGGCCCAGGGGGCTCGGGGCGAGCAGTACTTC
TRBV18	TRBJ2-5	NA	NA	CASSPSRAQETQYF	TGTGCCAGCTCACCTAGCCGAGCCCAAGAGACCCAGTACTTC
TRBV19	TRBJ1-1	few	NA	CASSTLQANTEAFF	TGTGCCAGTAGTACCCTACAGGCAAACACTGAAGCTTTCTTT
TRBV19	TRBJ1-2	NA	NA	CASSMWTTEHYGYTF	TGTGCCAGTAGTATGTGGACGACCGAACACTATGGCTACACCTTC
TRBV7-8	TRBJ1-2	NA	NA	CASSPPGTSHGYTF	TGTGCCAGCAGCCCCCCGGGCACGTCACATGGCTACACCTTC
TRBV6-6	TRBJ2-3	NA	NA	CASSSGSGGATDTQYF	TGTGCCAGCAGTTCGGGGAGTGGGGGGGCCACAGATACGCAGTATTTT
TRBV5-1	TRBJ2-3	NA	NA	CASSLDLAPTDTQYF	TGCGCCAGCAGCTTGGATTTGGCCCCCACAGATACGCAGTATTTT
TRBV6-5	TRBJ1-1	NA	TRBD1	CASSHGQGAEAFF	TGTGCCAGCAGCCACGGACAGGGGGCTGAAGCTTTCTTT
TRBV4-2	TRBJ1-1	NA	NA	CASSPRPGVDTEAFF	TGTGCCAGCAGCCCCAGGCCGGGGGTGGACACTGAAGCTTTCTTT
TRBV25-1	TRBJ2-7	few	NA	CASAPDASLYEQYF	TGTGCCAGCGCACCGGACGCGAGCTTATACGAGCAGTACTTC
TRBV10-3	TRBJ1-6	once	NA	CAIKADWHSPLHF	TGTGCCATCAAGGCGGACTGGCATTCACCCCTCCACTTT
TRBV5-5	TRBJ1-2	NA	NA	CASSADRNYGYTF	TGTGCCAGCAGCGCCGATAGGAACTATGGCTACACCTTC
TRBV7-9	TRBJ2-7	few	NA	CASSFIGTTSYEQYF	TGTGCCAGCAGTTTTATCGGGACAACCTCTTACGAGCAGTACTTC
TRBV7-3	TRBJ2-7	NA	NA	CASSLLPGFIYEQYF	TGTGCCAGCAGCTTACTTCCAGGGTTCATCTACGAGCAGTACTTC
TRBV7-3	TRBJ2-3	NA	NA	CASSFLPNTGVLLDTQYF	TGTGCCAGCAGCTTCCTCCCTAATACGGGAGTCTTGTTAGATACGCAGTATTTT
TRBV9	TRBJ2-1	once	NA	CASTGELGAYNEQFF	TGTGCCAGCACGGGAGAACTGGGGGCCTACAATGAGCAGTTCTTC
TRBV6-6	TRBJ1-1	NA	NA	CASSYSTGQPNTEAFF	TGTGCCAGCAGTTACTCGACAGGACAGCCGAACACTGAAGCTTTCTTT
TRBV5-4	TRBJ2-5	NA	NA	CASSPRGGERETQYF	TGTGCCAGCAGCCCCAGAGGTGGGGAGCGAGAGACCCAGTACTTC
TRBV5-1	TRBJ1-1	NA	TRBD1	CASSVTGGSTEAFF	TGCGCCAGCAGCGTTACAGGGGGCAGCACTGAAGCTTTCTTT
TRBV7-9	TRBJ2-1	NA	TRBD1	CASSTLLTGDEQFF	TGTGCCAGCAGCACGTTACTTACAGGGGATGAGCAGTTCTTC
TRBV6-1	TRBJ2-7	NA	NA	CASSDNSPGSSYEQYF	TGTGCCAGCAGTGATAACTCACCAGGTAGCTCCTACGAGCAGTACTTC
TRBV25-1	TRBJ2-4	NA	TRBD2	CASSEAGGNPTKNIQYF	TGTGCCAGCAGTGAAGCGGGGGGCAATCCAACCAAAAACATTCAGTACTTC
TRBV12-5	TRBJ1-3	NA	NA	CASGWGTGNTIYF	TGTGCTAGTGGTTGGGGGACTGGAAACACCATATATTTT
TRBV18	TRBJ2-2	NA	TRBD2	CASSPALAGADTGELFF	TGTGCCAGCTCACCAGCACTAGCGGGGGCCGACACCGGGGAGCTGTTTTTT
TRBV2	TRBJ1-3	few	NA	CASSSIFSGNTIYF	TGTGCCAGCAGCTCGATATTCTCTGGAAACACCATATATTTT
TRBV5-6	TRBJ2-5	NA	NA	CASSPQGMSWTQYF	TGTGCCAGCAGTCCCCAGGGAATGTCCTGGACCCAGTACTTC
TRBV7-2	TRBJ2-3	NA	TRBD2	CASSTPRGRGVADTQYF	TGTGCCAGCAGCACCCCGAGGGGACGGGGGGTTGCAGATACGCAGTATTTT
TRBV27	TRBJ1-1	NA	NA	CASSGGGVDTEAFF	TGTGCCAGCAGTGGGGGGGGCGTGGACACTGAAGCTTTCTTT
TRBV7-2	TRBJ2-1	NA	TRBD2	CASSPRGLAGGVNEQFF	TGTGCCAGCAGCCCTCGAGGTCTAGCGGGGGGAGTCAATGAGCAGTTCTTC
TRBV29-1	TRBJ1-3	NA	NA	CSVGANGNTIYF	TGCAGCGTTGGGGCTAATGGAAACACCATATATTTT
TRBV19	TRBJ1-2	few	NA	CASSIRNYGYTF	TGTGCCAGTAGTATAAGGAACTATGGCTACACCTTC
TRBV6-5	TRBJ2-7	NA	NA	CASSGSSFRHEQYF	TGTGCCAGCAGTGGAAGTTCGTTTAGGCACGAGCAGTACTTC
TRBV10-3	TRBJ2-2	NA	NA	CAISEGRGELFF	TGTGCCATCAGTGAGGGCCGCGGGGAGCTGTTTTTT
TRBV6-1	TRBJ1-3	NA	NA	CASSELAQVDGNTIYF	TGTGCCAGCAGTGAACTCGCTCAGGTAGATGGAAACACCATATATTTT
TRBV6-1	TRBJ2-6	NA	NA	CASSELAVRAGANVLTF	TGTGCCAGCAGTGAATTGGCCGTCAGGGCTGGGGCCAACGTCCTGACTTTC
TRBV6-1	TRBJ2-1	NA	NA	CASSELERQQFF	TGTGCCAGCAGTGAATTGGAGAGACAGCAGTTCTTC
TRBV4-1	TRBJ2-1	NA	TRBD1	CASSQGPDRDHNEQFF	TGCGCCAGCAGCCAAGGTCCGGACAGGGACCACAATGAGCAGTTCTTC
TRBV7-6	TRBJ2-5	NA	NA	CASSLPSQETQYF	TGTGCCAGCAGCTTACCCAGTCAAGAGACCCAGTACTTC
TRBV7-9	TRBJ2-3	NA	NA	CASSLMPTTFTDTQYF	TGTGCCAGCAGCTTAATGCCAACAACCTTCACAGATACGCAGTATTTT
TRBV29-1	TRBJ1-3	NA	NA	CSGGGAGNTIYF	TGCAGCGGCGGGGGCGCTGGAAACACCATATATTTT
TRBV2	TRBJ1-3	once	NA	CASSDLRSGNTIYF	TGTGCCAGCAGTGACCTGAGATCTGGAAACACCATATATTTT
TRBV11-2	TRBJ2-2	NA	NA	CASSSIGAMITGELFF	TGTGCCAGCAGCTCCATCGGGGCCATGATAACCGGGGAGCTGTTTTTT
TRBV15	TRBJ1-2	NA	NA	CATSRDAISYGYTF	TGTGCCACCAGCAGAGACGCAATATCCTATGGCTACACCTTC
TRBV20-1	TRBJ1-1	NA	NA	CSARDRVLAFF	TGCAGTGCTAGAGATAGAGTCTTGGCTTTCTTT
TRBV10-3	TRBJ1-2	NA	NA	CAISESAGGNYGYTF	TGTGCCATCAGTGAGTCAGCGGGCGGCAACTATGGCTACACCTTC
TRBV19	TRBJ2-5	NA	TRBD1	CASSIPGTGGQETQYF	TGTGCCAGTAGTATACCCGGGACAGGGGGACAAGAGACCCAGTACTTC
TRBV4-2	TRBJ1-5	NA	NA	CASSTFGESNQPQHF	TGTGCCAGCTCTACCTTTGGGGAGAGCAATCAGCCCCAGCATTTT
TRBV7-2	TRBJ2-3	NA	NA	CASSFRGNTDTQYF	TGTGCCAGCAGCTTCCGGGGGAACACAGATACGCAGTATTTT
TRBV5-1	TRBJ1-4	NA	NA	CASSPTGTNEKLFF	TGCGCCAGCAGCCCGACAGGAACTAATGAAAAACTGTTTTTT